This T cell receptor (beta chain) was obtained from a study of blood T cells in healthy people across ages (dated by TCRdb to between 2015 and 2016). Concerning the study at large: Template switching captured roughly one uniquely barcoded TCR beta cDNA molecule per two T cells in model experiments. To track age-related changes in TCR beta repertoire diversity, the study relied on deep sequencing normalized with unique cDNA molecular identifiers. The donors were split into four age groups: young (average 16 years), middle-aged (nearly 40), aged (approximately 60) and long-lived (roughly 86). To avoid experimental bias, donors of different ages were randomly spread across the sequencing lanes. For two donors (one aged 18 to 30 and one aged 80 or older), the study analyzed two additional independent replicas of 1 million unique cDNA reads from the same blood draw. Paper-wide results and their limitations: Estimates of total diversity based on one million sequenced T cells were considered lower bounds and underestimates. Compared with the aged group, the long-lived group had more naive CD4+ T cells, fewer expanded clones and increased TCR diversity, suggesting age selection. Because the CMV infection status of the donors was unknown, age-related changes in expanded clonotypes may potentially have been confounded. There was a strong correlation between observed TCR beta diversity and the percentage of naive T cells measured by flow cytometry. As age increased, observed TCR beta diversity per million T cells dropped in a roughly linear way, and a significant reduction was already evident by age 40. Because profiling used bulk unsorted PBMCs, naive and antigen-experienced compartments could not be compared conclusively.

As for this clonotype: Its target antigen remains unknown. The junction departs from germline at one end; a sequencing error may be responsible.

The CDR3 measures 15 amino acids from cysteine to phenylalanine. Here the CDR3 DNA is all that survives: 45 bases in frame from base 1. For CDR1 and CDR2, the germline V gene lists SNHLY and FYNNEI. Library preparation was by 5' RACE. A second PCR of roughly 6 to 11 cycles was run with a J-beta primer mix and a sample-barcoded 5' primer. A template-switch 5' adaptor carrying 12 random nucleotides introduced a unique molecular identifier onto each TCR beta cDNA molecule. Each sample yielded at least 2.5 million CDR3-containing paired-end reads. All of the RNA was converted into first-strand cDNA using the Mint cDNA synthesis kit, with a TRBC-specific oligonucleotide serving as the primer. After uracil-DNA glycosylase treatment, a first 18-cycle PCR used universal primers M1SS and BC2_uni_R on all cDNA. In the source study's methods: Normalization of each sample was performed by random selection of 1 million high-quality reads, each carrying a distinct molecular identifier. Reads with shared molecular identifiers were discarded instead of being binned into consensus sequences. CDR3 identification, clonotype clustering and error correction used MiTCR with a Q25 quality threshold and the strictest error-elimination algorithm. A nonparametric unseen species model using Euler transformation provided a lower-bound estimate of total TCR beta diversity. TCRdb reprocessed the public reads (quality trimming at Q25 with fastp, clone calling with MiXCR) and kept in-frame beta chains. Identical CDR3 proteins give one entry, which carries the most common genes and DNA. These V and J calls derive from TCRdb rather than the authors' analysis. Counted in this sample were around 1,900,000 distinct CDR3 sequences; 39% of them appeared once. Clones ranked in the top ten supply about 21% of the sample.

Donors were 39 systemically healthy Caucasian individuals from Russia aged roughly 6 to 90 years. Each donor gave ten milliliters of peripheral blood, drawn into EDTA-treated Vacutainer tubes. Ficoll-Paque density-gradient centrifugation was used to isolate PBMCs, with at least 6.5 million per sample. Total RNA, at least 5 micrograms per sample, was extracted from PBMCs with Trizol reagent. Naive CD45RAhigh/CD27high T cell percentages were measured by flow cytometry on a PBMC aliquot from every donor. The sequence joins TRBV2 to TRBJ2-1, with 8 bases aligning to TRBD2. The TCR sequence derives from a human donor in good health. The specimen was blood. The DNA reads as follows: TGTGCCAGCAGGGTAGCGGGAACTCTATACAATGAGCAGCTCTTC. Translated, it reads CASRVAGTLYNEQLF.